The 25 T cell receptor beta chains reported below all come from one sample, sequenced in a study of blood T cells in healthy people across ages. Through a sample-barcoded 5' primer and a J-beta primer mix, a second PCR was run for roughly 7 to 11 cycles. Each CDR3 protein gets one entry after TCRdb re-called the 5' RACE reads with MiXCR. The sample has 1.2 million to 1.5 million distinct CDR3 sequences, approximately 59% seen once. Sequencing used blood. The receptors were gathered from a young man in good health.

The gene calls are TRBV11-2 and TRBJ2-5, with D possibly TRBD2 on 7 matching bases. The CDR3 totals 14 residues. Germline V gene lookup returns CDR1 SGHAT and CDR2 FQNNGV. Trimming left V 4 bases short and J 11 bases short, with 20 bases between. The CDR3 sequence: CASSSAGARWAQYF. As DNA, the CDR3 is TGTGCCAGCAGCTCTGCGGGGGCGCGTTGGGCTCAGTACTTC.

The V gene is TRBV2, the J gene TRBJ1-2; possible D gene TRBD1, 5 bases. V dropped 0 bases and J dropped 5 bases, with 10 bases sitting between them. Germline V CDR1 and CDR2: SNHLY, FYNNEI. This CDR3 has 14 amino acids. The CDR3 reads CASSEAKGVYGYTF. In nucleotides, the CDR3 is TGTGCCAGCAGTGAAGCTAAAGGGGTGTATGGCTACACCTTC.

This clonotype was detected only a few times. The genes are TRBV7-9 and TRBJ2-7, with D perhaps TRBD1 (5 bases). V lost 6 bases and J 3 bases, leaving 18 bases between the germline ends. Germline CDR1 reads SEHNR; CDR2 reads FQNEAQ (reference sequence). The CDR3 is 15 amino acids. The CDR3 DNA reads as TGTGCCAGCAGTGTAGAAAGGGGTAACAGCTACGAGCAGTACTTC. Translation: CASSVERGNSYEQYF.

The CDR3, as DNA: TGTGCCAGCAGCTCGGACGTACCCTACGAGCAGTACTTC. Translating gives CASSSDVPYEQYF. The rearrangement uses TRBV7-9 and TRBJ2-7, with unresolved D. CDR3 length: 13 amino acids. V was shortened by 4 bases and J by 2 bases, with 9 bases between the two germline ends. From germline, CDR1 is SEHNR and CDR2 FQNEAQ (reference sequence).

The gene calls are TRBV6-5 and TRBJ2-7; D is possibly TRBD1 (5 bases). Trimming removed 5 bases at V and 7 bases at J, with 9 bases between. Germline values: CDR1 MNHEY, CDR2 SVGAGI. The CDR3 is 11 amino acids. The CDR3 DNA follows: TGTGCCAGCAGTGACCGGACAGAGCAGTACTTC. Translated: CASSDRTEQYF.

This sequence joins TRBV20-1 and TRBJ1-5; 12 nucleotides align to TRBD1. The CDR3 spans 14 residues. Germline V lookup: CDR1 DFQATT, CDR2 SNEGSKA (reference sequence). Trimming at V came to 5 bases and at J to 6 bases, leaving 5 bases not matched to a gene. CDR3 residues: CSAPGQGASQPQHF. The CDR3 DNA follows: TGCAGTGCTCCGGGACAGGGGGCGAGTCAGCCCCAGCATTTT.

V usage is TRBV5-1 and J usage is TRBJ2-2; no reliable D call. V lost 0 bases and J lost 4, with 7 bases in between. Germline CDR1 and CDR2: SGHRS and YFSETQ. CDR3 length: 14 amino acids. CDR3 nucleotides: TGCGCCAGCAGCTTGGTAGGAGCCACCGGGGAGCTGTTTTTT. It is translated as CASSLVGATGELFF.

The CDR3 loop is CASSLQSRGGISGNQPQHF. The CDR3 DNA is TGTGCCAGCAGTCTCCAAAGCAGGGGGGGAATTTCGGGCAATCAGCCCCAGCATTTT. This chain uses TRBV6-2 or TRBV6-3 with TRBJ1-5; 7 bases agree with TRBD1. J was trimmed by 2 bases and V by 5 bases; bases with no gene match: 18. This CDR3 is 19 amino acids long. CDR1 and CDR2 (germline): MNHEY, SVGEGT.

This rearrangement joins TRBV10-2 to TRBJ2-1; perhaps TRBD1 as D (6 bases). Germline V gene sequence: CDR1 WSHSY, CDR2 SAAADI. This CDR3 spans 16 amino acids. V was shortened by 0 bases and J by 6 bases, with 15 bases between the two germline ends. CDR3 region: CASSESGEDRTNEQFF. The CDR3 nucleotides read TGCGCCAGCAGTGAGTCGGGAGAAGACAGGACCAATGAGCAGTTCTTC.

The genes are TRBV3-1 and TRBJ2-1; D is ambiguous. From germline, CDR1 is LGHDT and CDR2 YNNKEL (reference sequence). The ends were cut back, 1 base at V and 5 bases at J, with 9 bases in the middle. This CDR3 is built from 14 residues. CDR3 sequence (DNA): TGTGCCAGCAGCCAAGGCCCGCCGAACAATGAGCAGTTCTTC. This sequence encodes CASSQGPPNNEQFF.

J is TRBJ1-2 and V is TRBV12-3 or TRBV12-4; 8 bases agree with TRBD1. V gave up 4 bases and J gave up 6 bases; unmatched junction bases: 19. The CDR3 runs 18 residues. The CDR3 DNA reads as TGTGCCAGCAGTTCCGCCGGGACAGGCTTCCCCTTGGGTCATGGCTACACCTTC. Protein product: CASSSAGTGFPLGHGYTF.

This chain uses TRBV29-1 with TRBJ1-2; 10 positions agree with TRBD1. This CDR3 has 13 amino acids. Germline loops: CDR1 SQVTM, CDR2 ANQGSEA. Trimming at V came to 6 bases and at J to 0 bases, leaving 1 base not matched to a gene. CDR3 in amino acids: CSVTGGTNYGYTF. CDR3 DNA sequence: TGCAGCGTGACAGGGGGCACTAACTATGGCTACACCTTC.

CDR3 in amino acids: CASSLGGWREHNEQFF. CDR3 nucleotides: TGTGCCAGCAGCTTAGGGGGGTGGCGGGAGCACAATGAGCAGTTCTTC. The V call is TRBV11-3, the J call TRBJ2-1; 7 bases align to TRBD2. Germline loops: CDR1 SGHNT, CDR2 YENEEA. The CDR3 extends over 16 amino acids. J was trimmed by 5 bases and V by 1 base; bases with no gene match: 8.

This clonotype appeared a few times. The J gene is TRBJ2-7, the V gene TRBV4-2, with a possible D match to TRBD1 (6 bases). This CDR3 spans 15 amino acids. Trimming removed 0 bases from V and 1 base from J, with 10 bases in between. Germline V gene lookup returns CDR1 LGHNA and CDR2 YNFKEQ. The CDR3 DNA sequence: TGTGCCAGCAGCCAAGATTGGACAGCTTCCTACGAGCAGTACTTC. Amino acid sequence: CASSQDWTASYEQYF.

The chain is built from TRBV25-1 and TRBJ1-2; D is unclear. The CDR3 extends over 14 amino acids. Trimming stripped 4 bases from V and 2 bases from J, with 11 bases between. Germline CDR1 reads MGHDK; CDR2 reads SYGVNS. CDR3 in DNA: TGTGCCAGCAGTGGGCTTCCATCGAACTATGGCTACACCTTC. It codes for CASSGLPSNYGYTF.

There are a few counts of this clonotype. This sequence joins TRBV6-2 or TRBV6-3 and TRBJ2-6; D unresolved. The CDR3 consists of 18 residues. Germline V gives CDR1 MNHEY, CDR2 SVGEGT. V lost 6 bases, J lost 4 bases, and 22 bases lay in between. CDR3 in amino acids: CASRPPLAPSPGANVLTF. The CDR3 region has the DNA TGTGCCAGCAGGCCTCCTTTGGCGCCCTCTCCAGGGGCCAACGTCCTGACTTTC.

The V gene is TRBV7-6, the J gene TRBJ2-7; TRBD1 is a possible D gene (5 bases). The CDR3 is made up of 13 amino acids. With 6 bases removed from V and 2 bases from J, the gap between germline ends came to 11 bases. Looked up from germline, CDR1 is SGHVS and CDR2 is FNYEAQ. CDR3 protein: CASSQDKAYEQYF. In DNA form, the CDR3 reads TGTGCCAGCAGTCAGGACAAAGCCTACGAGCAGTACTTC. The full variable domain, with the rest looked up from reference TRBV7-6 and TRBJ2-7, is GAGVSQSPRYKVTKRGQDVALRCDPISGHVSLYWYRQALGQGPEFLTYFNYEAQQDKSGLPNDRFSAERPEGSISTLTIQRTEQRDSAMYRCASSQDKAYEQYFGPGTRLTVT.

The V and J genes are TRBV10-1 and TRBJ1-1; 8 bases agree with TRBD1. The ends lost 2 bases at V and 5 bases at J; junction bases unmatched: 4. This CDR3 is built from 14 residues. In germline, CDR1 is WNHNN, CDR2 SYGVQD (reference sequence). Here the CDR3 DNA reads TGCGCCAGCAGTGAGACCAGGGGGCAGACTGAAGCTTTCTTT. This encodes CASSETRGQTEAFF.

In its sample, this clonotype was seen once. The V call is TRBV6-2 or TRBV6-3, the J call TRBJ2-2; D unresolved. Trimming stripped 4 bases from V and 5 bases from J, with 8 bases between. This CDR3 comprises 13 residues. From germline, CDR1 is MNHEY and CDR2 SVGEGT. The CDR3 reads CASSFLTTGELFF. The CDR3 bases are TGTGCCAGCAGTTTTTTGACAACCGGGGAGCTGTTTTTT.

The rearrangement joins TRBV2 to TRBJ2-2, with D tentatively TRBD2 (6 bases). The CDR3 runs 14 residues. CDR1 is SNHLY and CDR2 is FYNNEI in the germline V gene. V shed 6 bases and J shed 0 bases, with 8 bases lying between them. CDR3 bases: TGTGCCAGCAGGCGGGGCGCGAACACCGGGGAGCTGTTTTTT. Protein sequence: CASRRGANTGELFF.

In its sample, this clonotype was seen a few times. J is TRBJ2-1 and V is TRBV11-3; D call uncertain. CDR3 length: 16 residues. Germline values: CDR1 SGHNT, CDR2 YENEEA. V was cut by 4 bases and J by 0 bases, with 13 bases left in between. The CDR3 is CASSSRTDSSYNEQFF. The CDR3 nucleotides are TGTGCCAGCAGCTCTAGGACGGATAGCTCCTACAATGAGCAGTTCTTC. The whole variable domain, remainder taken from reference TRBV11-3 and TRBJ2-1, is EAGVVQSPRYKIIEKKQPVAFWCNPISGHNTLYWYLQNLGQGPELLIRYENEEAVDDSQLPKDRFSAERLKGVDSTLKIQPAELGDSAVYLCASSSRTDSSYNEQFFGPGTRLTVL.

The CDR3 loop is CSAGPGDFYEQYF. The CDR3 DNA follows: TGCAGTGCTGGACCCGGGGATTTTTACGAGCAGTACTTC. The chain employs TRBV20-1 and TRBJ2-7; D may be TRBD2 (5 bases). V was trimmed by 5 bases and J by 4 bases, leaving 15 bases between them. Looked up from germline, CDR1 is DFQATT and CDR2 is SNEGSKA (reference sequence). The CDR3 has 13 amino acids.

This clonotype was picked up a small number of times. V and J are TRBV29-1 and TRBJ1-2, with a tentative D call TRBD1 (6 bases). The CDR3 runs 13 residues. Per germline, CDR1 SQVTM and CDR2 ANQGSEA. The V and J ends lost 7 bases and 3 bases respectively, with 15 bases between them. This CDR3 is CSASTGQDYGYTF. CDR3 nucleotide sequence: TGCAGCGCTTCGACAGGTCAGGACTATGGCTACACCTTC.

The chain combines TRBV5-1 with TRBJ1-1, with D tentatively TRBD1 (5 bases). Trimming shortened V by 3 bases and J by 0 bases, and 9 bases separated the two germline ends. CDR1 and CDR2 (germline): SGHRS, YFSETQ. The CDR3 is made up of 14 amino acids. The CDR3 loop reads CASSYQGLNTEAFF. CDR3 nucleotides: TGCGCCAGCAGCTACCAGGGACTGAACACTGAAGCTTTCTTT. The whole variable domain, filled in from reference TRBV5-1 and TRBJ1-1, reads KAGVTQTPRYLIKTRGQQVTLSCSPISGHRSVSWYQQTPGQGLQFLFEYFSETQRNKGNFPGRFSGRQFSNSRSEMNVSTLELGDSALYLCASSYQGLNTEAFFGQGTRLTVV.

The V gene is TRBV5-1, the J gene TRBJ2-7; perhaps TRBD1 as D (6 bases). Looked up from germline, CDR1 is SGHRS and CDR2 is YFSETQ. There are 14 residues in the CDR3. With 3 bases removed from V and 2 bases from J, the gap between germline ends came to 12 bases. In DNA form, the CDR3 reads TGCGCCAGCAGCTCAACACAGGGCCCCTACGAGCAGTACTTC. As protein: CASSSTQGPYEQYF.